This TCR beta chain is drawn from a study of molecular identifiers for immune sequencing clone quantification. The study, taken as a whole, reports: Clones above 20 RNA copies contained over 97% of effector molecules but under 1% of naive ones.

MiXCR was run by TCRdb on the PCR reads, yielding one entry per CDR3 protein. The table lists approximately 97,000 distinct CDR3 sequences, 20% to 25% of them singletons, with under 1% in the top ten. In the sort, naive CD8 T cells were defined as CD8+CD4-CCR7+CD45RA+. V lost 5 bases and J lost 5; bases outside the gene matches: 7. Per germline, CDR1 MNHEY and CDR2 SVGEGT. The length of the CDR3 is 14 residues. A word on this clonotype: No antigen is known for it.

This chain connects TRBV6-2 or TRBV6-3 to TRBJ1-1; 8 nucleotides line up with TRBD1. The TCR sequence derives from a human donor in good health. Some libraries in this study had Jurkat cell RNA spiked in. Input material: naive CD8+ T cells from blood, with Jurkat cell RNA spiked in. Indicated subset: FACS-sorted CD8+CD4-CCR7+CD45RA+ naive T cells. The CDR3 DNA follows: TGTGCCAGCAGTAGACAGGGGACGCGGACTGAAGCTTTCTTT. Translation: CASSRQGTRTEAFF.